This is a list of T cell receptor beta chains from one sample in a study of OX40 agonist ivuxolimab in advanced cancers. Profiled with immunoSEQ multiplex PCR; TCRdb holds only in-frame clones, not every one. This sample yields 15,000 to 25,000 clones, of which approximately 88% are seen a single time; 50% belongs to the top ten. The specimen was CD4+ or CD8+ T cells sorted from blood, collected in a trial of the OX40 agonist ivuxolimab. These receptors all come from an adult with an advanced solid tumor such as melanoma, head and neck, liver or kidney cancer. CDR3s include the opening cysteine and the closing phenylalanine or tryptophan. The D gene is left open where the match is weak. The size field is filled for only some rows; it gives once, few, many or a size class.

v_call: TRBV15; d_call: TRBD2; j_call: TRBJ2-4; clone_size: .; cdr3_nt: TGTGCCACCAGCCACGGACTAGCGGGAGAGGTTGCCAAAAACATTCAGTACTTC; cdr3_aa: CATSHGLAGEVAKNIQYF
v_call: TRBV2; d_call: .; j_call: TRBJ2-3; clone_size: .; cdr3_nt: TGTGCCAGCAGTGACCCCACAGATACGCAGTATTTT; cdr3_aa: CASSDPTDTQYF
v_call: TRBV5-1; d_call: .; j_call: TRBJ1-3; clone_size: .; cdr3_nt: TGCGCCAGCAGCTTGGCGGGCCTCTCTGGAAACACCATATATTTT; cdr3_aa: CASSLAGLSGNTIYF
v_call: TRBV19; d_call: TRBD2; j_call: TRBJ2-1; clone_size: .; cdr3_nt: TGTGCCAGTAGTATAGCGGGAGGGCTCGAGCAGTTCTTC; cdr3_aa: CASSIAGGLEQFF
v_call: TRBV2; d_call: .; j_call: TRBJ2-7; clone_size: .; cdr3_nt: TGTGCCAGCACAGCCTACGAGCAGTACTTC; cdr3_aa: CASTAYEQYF
v_call: TRBV6-6; d_call: TRBD2; j_call: TRBJ2-3; clone_size: .; cdr3_nt: TGTGCCAGCAGTTACGGACTAGCCTTCACAGATACGCAGTATTTT; cdr3_aa: CASSYGLAFTDTQYF
v_call: TRBV10-3; d_call: TRBD1; j_call: TRBJ1-2; clone_size: .; cdr3_nt: TGTGCCATCAGCGGACAGGGGAACTATGGCTACACCTTC; cdr3_aa: CAISGQGNYGYTF
v_call: TRBV19; d_call: TRBD1; j_call: TRBJ2-3; clone_size: .; cdr3_nt: TGTGCCAGTAGTTCGCGACAGGGGAGCACAGATACGCAGTATTTT; cdr3_aa: CASSSRQGSTDTQYF
v_call: TRBV19; d_call: .; j_call: TRBJ2-7; clone_size: .; cdr3_nt: TGTGCCAGTAGACCCGGACTACCCTCCTACGAGCAGTACTTC; cdr3_aa: CASRPGLPSYEQYF
v_call: TRBV7-9; d_call: .; j_call: TRBJ2-5; clone_size: .; cdr3_nt: TGTGCCAGCAGCTTACTACAGGTCCAAGAGACCCAGTACTTC; cdr3_aa: CASSLLQVQETQYF
v_call: TRBV2; d_call: TRBD2; j_call: TRBJ2-1; clone_size: once; cdr3_nt: TGTGCCAGCACGGCGGGAGTTTATGAGCAGTTCTTC; cdr3_aa: CASTAGVYEQFF
v_call: TRBV7-3; d_call: TRBD2; j_call: TRBJ2-7; clone_size: .; cdr3_nt: TGTGCCAGCAGCCAAGGGACTAGCTACGAGCAGTACTTC; cdr3_aa: CASSQGTSYEQYF